The next 18 T cell receptor beta chains were all read from a single sample in a study of CXCR3-negative and CXCR3-positive naive CD8 T cells (dated by TCRdb to about 2019). The sample was run on a NextSeq 550. The Human TCR Profiling Kit (MiLaboratory) was used to prepare UMI-labeled 5' RACE TRB cDNA libraries. TCRdb reanalyzed the reads, keeping one entry per CDR3 protein sequence and omitting DNA. The table for this sample records fewer than 55,000 distinct CDR3 sequences. The biggest ten clones account for roughly 1.5% of the sample. The sequenced sample was naive CXCR3- CD8+ T cells from blood. Per the publication, the cell subset or site label means: CD45RO-CCR7+CD27+CD95- naive CD8+ T cells lacking CXCR3 (TNR3-). Receptors originate from a human donor in good health. Some clones in this sample may be carry-over from other donors' samples.

The chain uses TRBV12-3 or TRBV12-4 and TRBJ2-1. The CDR3 is made up of 13 amino acids. The CDR3 is CASSTPTNNEQFF.

The CDR3 is CASSEGYEQYF. The J gene is TRBJ2-7, the V gene TRBV25-1. The CDR3 is 11 residues long. Germline values: CDR1 MGHDK, CDR2 SYGVNS.

This chain uses TRBV28 with TRBJ1-5; TCRdb indicates TRBD1, and absent DNA this call remains unverified. The CDR3 contains 15 residues. Germline loops: CDR1 MDHEN, CDR2 SYDVKM. CDR3: CASSPARVHAQPQHF.

This chain links TRBV9 with TRBJ2-5; the TCRdb call, TRBD2, lacks DNA for checking. This CDR3 is 16 amino acids long. Germline V gene data show CDR1 as SGDLS and CDR2 as YYNGEE. CDR3 amino acids: CASSAIAGGIAETQYF.

The gene calls are TRBV5-6 and TRBJ1-1. The length of the CDR3 is 14 residues. Germline assignment: CDR1 SGHDT and CDR2 YYEEEE. This CDR3 is CASNYRTDLEGAFF.

This chain joins TRBV12-3 or TRBV12-4 and TRBJ2-1; TCRdb returns TRBD2, unconfirmable since there is no DNA. This CDR3 is built from 14 residues. Here the CDR3 reads CASSLLAGGDEQFF.

This chain connects TRBV15 to TRBJ2-1; TCRdb designates TRBD2, a call that cannot be tested without DNA. The CDR3 has 17 residues. CDR1 is LNHNV, CDR2 YYDKDF, per germline (reference sequence). The CDR3 loop is CATSSQGVAGPYNEQFF. Filled out from reference TRBV15 and TRBJ2-1, the complete variable domain reads DAMVIQNPRYQVTQFGKPVTLSCSQTLNHNVMYWYQQKSSQAPKLLFHYYDKDFNNEADTPDNFQSRRPNTSFCFLDIRSPGLGDTAMYLCATSSQGVAGPYNEQFFGPGTRLTVL.

The chain recombines TRBV28 with TRBJ2-1; TCRdb names TRBD1, which stays unverified in the absence of DNA. Germline V gene data show CDR1 as MDHEN and CDR2 as SYDVKM. The CDR3 extends over 14 amino acids. The CDR3 is CASSFSQGYNEQFF.

This sequence joins TRBV7-8 and TRBJ1-1; no DNA is available, so the TRBD1 call from TCRdb remains unchecked. CDR1 and CDR2 (germline): SGHVS, FQNEAQ. The CDR3 consists of 15 residues. The CDR3: CASTPGGIKNTEAFF.

The CDR3: CASSLDRGPAQTQYF. The chain joins TRBV11-2 to TRBJ2-5; without DNA, the TCRdb call of TRBD1 cannot be checked. Germline loops: CDR1 SGHAT, CDR2 FQNNGV. This CDR3 spans 15 amino acids.

The chain employs TRBV13 and TRBJ2-7; the TCRdb call, TRBD1, lacks DNA for checking. The germline CDR1 and CDR2 sequences are PRHDT and FYEKMQ (reference sequence). This CDR3 spans 15 amino acids. This CDR3 is CASSLGGGFRYEQYF.

The V and J genes are TRBV28 and TRBJ2-5; TCRdb picks TRBD1, but there is no DNA to check that call. CDR3 length equals 14 residues. Germline V gene lookup returns CDR1 MDHEN and CDR2 SYDVKM. This CDR3 reads CASSTPDIQGTQYF.

The V call is TRBV29-1, the J call TRBJ2-3; checking the TCRdb D call of TRBD2 is not possible without DNA. The germline V gene has CDR1 SQVTM and CDR2 ANQGSEA. The CDR3 spans 14 residues. The CDR3 protein is CSVKLAEGPDTQYF.

Measured by frequency, this clonotype is medium-sized (0.01 to 0.1%). The chain recombines TRBV6-2 or TRBV6-3 with TRBJ2-5; TCRdb calls TRBD2, which cannot be checked without DNA. CDR1 is MNHEY and CDR2 is SVGEGT in the germline V gene. The CDR3 covers 12 residues. This CDR3 reads CAHGPTQETQYF.

The rearrangement uses TRBV29-1 and TRBJ2-1; TCRdb picks TRBD1, but there is no DNA to check that call. The CDR3 contains 11 residues. Germline V CDR1 and CDR2: SQVTM, ANQGSEA. Here the CDR3 reads CSVAPGAEQFF.

The chain carries TRBV29-1 and TRBJ1-1; TCRdb's D call of TRBD1 is untestable without DNA. This CDR3 has 13 residues. Germline values: CDR1 SQVTM, CDR2 ANQGSEA. This chain's CDR3 is CSTGQGALREAFF.

The V and J genes are TRBV6-2 or TRBV6-3 and TRBJ2-1; TCRdb returns TRBD1, unconfirmable since there is no DNA. CDR3 length: 15 residues. From germline, CDR1 is MNHEY and CDR2 SVGEGT. The CDR3 spells CASSPLLRGYNEQFF.

This CDR3 is CASSQTGGNTEAFF. The chain recombines TRBV28 with TRBJ1-1; TCRdb selects TRBD1, and the lack of DNA leaves this call unchecked. Germline V gene lookup returns CDR1 MDHEN and CDR2 SYDVKM. The length of the CDR3 is 14 residues.